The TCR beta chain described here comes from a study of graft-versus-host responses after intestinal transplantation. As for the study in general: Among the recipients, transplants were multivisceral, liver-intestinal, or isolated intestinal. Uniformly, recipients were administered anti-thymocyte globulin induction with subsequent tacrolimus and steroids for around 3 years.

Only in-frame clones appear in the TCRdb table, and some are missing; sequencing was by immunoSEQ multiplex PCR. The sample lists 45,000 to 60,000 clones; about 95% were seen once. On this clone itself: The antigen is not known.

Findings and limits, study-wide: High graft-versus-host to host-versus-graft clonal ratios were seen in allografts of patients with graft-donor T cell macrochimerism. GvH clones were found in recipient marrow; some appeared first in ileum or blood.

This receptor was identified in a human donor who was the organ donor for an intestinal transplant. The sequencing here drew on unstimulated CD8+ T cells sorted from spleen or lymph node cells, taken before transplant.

The CDR3 DNA sequence: TGTGCCAGCACATTTTGGACAGGGTCACTCCGAAACCTGAAATGCGAGCAGTACTTC. Protein sequence: CASTFWTGSLRNLKCEQYF. The V and J genes are TRBV21-1 and TRBJ2-7; TRBD1 is taken as the D call from the table, unchecked against the DNA. TRBV21-1 has pseudogene status. The CDR3 loop spans 19 amino acids.